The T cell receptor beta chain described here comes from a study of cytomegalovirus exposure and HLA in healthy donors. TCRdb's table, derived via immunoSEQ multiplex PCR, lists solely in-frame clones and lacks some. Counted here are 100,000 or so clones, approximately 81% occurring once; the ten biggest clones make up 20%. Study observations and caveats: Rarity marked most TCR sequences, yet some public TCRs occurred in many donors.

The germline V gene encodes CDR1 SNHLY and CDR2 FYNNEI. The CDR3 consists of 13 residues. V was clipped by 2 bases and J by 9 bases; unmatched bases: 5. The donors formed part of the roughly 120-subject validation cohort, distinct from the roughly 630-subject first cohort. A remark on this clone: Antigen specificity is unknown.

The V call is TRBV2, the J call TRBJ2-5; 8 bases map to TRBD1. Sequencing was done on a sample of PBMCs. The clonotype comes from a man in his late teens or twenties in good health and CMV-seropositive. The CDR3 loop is CASSETRQGPQYF. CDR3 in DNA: TGTGCCAGCAGTGAAACACGACAGGGGCCCCAGTACTTC.